The sequence of this T cell receptor beta chain was determined in a study of blood T cell repertoires in COVID-19. The length of the CDR3 is 15 residues. After removal of 3 bases from V and 3 bases from J, the junction contained 8 bases not matched to a gene. Germline V gene sequence: CDR1 DFQATT, CDR2 SNEGSKA (reference sequence). Data came from immunoSEQ multiplex PCR; TCRdb stores just in-frame clones and leaves some out. The sample lists over 85,000 clones, approximately 87% occurring once. This TCR came from a human donor in a cohort sampled during active COVID-19. This rearrangement joins TRBV20-1 to TRBJ2-1; TRBD2 matches at 7 bases. Sequencing used peripheral blood. The DNA for the CDR3 is TGCAGTGCTAGTTATGGGGAGGGGAACTACAATGAGCAGTTCTTC. Translated: CSASYGEGNYNEQFF.